Detailed here is one T cell receptor (beta chain). The CDR3 spans 17 residues. V lost 1 base, J lost 0 bases, and 5 bases stayed unmatched. The germline V gene has CDR1 SGHTA and CDR2 FQGTGA. These data belong to a study of blood T cell repertoires in COVID-19. Background on the study: From the United States, Italy and Spain came samples of acute and convalescent COVID-19. From T cells, B-cell-depleted T cells, or PBMCs came the material, which was cDNA or gDNA.

Sequencing was performed with immunoSEQ multiplex PCR; in TCRdb, only in-frame clones are kept and a portion is missing. The sample has approximately 230,000 clones, approximately 86% seen once; the top ten hold about 6%. In assigning cohorts, the study relied on participant-reported clinical history. This clonotype was sampled from a woman aged 30 to 39 with acute COVID-19. Specimen: PBMCs or T cells enriched from blood (not recorded which). This rearrangement joins TRBV7-3 to TRBJ2-2; TRBD2 matches at 7 bases. The CDR3 region is CASSLNGGGANTGELFF. As DNA, the CDR3 is TGTGCCAGCAGCTTAAATGGGGGAGGGGCGAACACCGGGGAGCTGTTTTTT.